These 15 T cell receptor beta chains were all obtained from the same sample, sequenced in a study of blood T cell repertoires in COVID-19 (dated by TCRdb to 2018 to 2021). Receptor amplification or capture employed the immunoSEQ multiplex PCR assay. This immuneACCESS table, as held by TCRdb, lists in-frame sequences with V and J called but not all clones. Of the missing ones, under half trace to an unresolved V gene in checked studies; the others have no known cause. Here the sample has 150,000 to 200,000 clones; about 80% occur a single time. In total, the top ten clones hold approximately 10% of the sample. The sample was PBMCs or T cells enriched from blood (not recorded which). Receptors were obtained from a man between 50 and 59 years old who had recovered from COVID-19.

This clone was seen just once. The V gene is TRBV29-1, the J gene TRBJ2-7; possibly TRBD1 for D (5 bases). CDR3 length: 12 amino acids. Germline-derived CDR1 and CDR2 are SQVTM and ANQGSEA. The ends were cut back, 3 bases at V and 4 bases at J, with 10 bases in the middle. DNA for the CDR3: TGCAGCGTTGATCAGGGTTCGTACGAGCAGTACTTC. Protein sequence: CSVDQGSYEQYF.

The rearrangement uses TRBV7-9 and TRBJ2-7; D is possibly TRBD2 (5 bases). Germline V gene sequence: CDR1 SEHNR, CDR2 FQNEAQ (reference sequence). This CDR3 contains 16 residues. V dropped 3 bases and J dropped 3 bases, with 18 bases sitting between them. The CDR3 region has the DNA TGTGCCAGCAGCTTCCCTGTTTCCGGGGATCTCTACGAGCAGTACTTC. Translation: CASSFPVSGDLYEQYF.

The chain is built from TRBV2 and TRBJ2-1, with 7 bases aligning to TRBD2. The ends lost 7 bases at V and 8 bases at J; junction bases unmatched: 5. This CDR3 is built from 12 residues. In germline, CDR1 is SNHLY, CDR2 FYNNEI. The CDR3 reads CASKVSGDEQFF. As DNA, the CDR3 is TGTGCCAGCAAGGTGAGCGGGGATGAGCAGTTCTTC.

V is TRBV19 and J is TRBJ2-3; the D gene is possibly TRBD1 (6 bases). The V end was cut by 4 bases, the J end by 8 bases, with 16 bases between. Germline lookup yields CDR1 LNHDA and CDR2 SQIVND (reference sequence). CDR3 length: 14 amino acids. CDR3 residues: CASSRMPPGATQYF. CDR3 nucleotides: TGTGCCAGTAGTAGAATGCCCCCAGGGGCTACGCAGTATTTT.

The rearrangement joins TRBV19 to TRBJ2-3, with D perhaps TRBD2 (6 bases). Trimming cost V 7 bases and J 4 bases, with 24 bases left between them. The germline CDR1 and CDR2 sequences are LNHDA and SQIVND (reference sequence). The CDR3 is 17 residues long. Here the CDR3 reads CASTIKASAASADTQYF. Here the CDR3 DNA reads TGTGCCAGTACGATCAAGGCTAGCGCCGCATCGGCAGATACGCAGTATTTT.

This chain uses TRBV6-5 with TRBJ2-7; D might be TRBD2 (6 bases). Trimming pared 4 bases from V and 2 bases from J, leaving 12 bases between. Germline loops: CDR1 MNHEY, CDR2 SVGAGI. This CDR3 is built from 14 residues. This chain's CDR3 is CASSSGDFTYEQYF. The CDR3 coding sequence is TGTGCCAGCAGTTCCGGGGACTTTACCTACGAGCAGTACTTC.

The chain uses TRBV2 and TRBJ2-3; weak D call: TRBD1 (5 bases). V was pared by 8 bases and J by 4 bases, with 16 bases between. The germline gives CDR1 SNHLY, CDR2 FYNNEI. This CDR3 spans 14 amino acids. In nucleotides, the CDR3 is TGTGCCAGCCCTCGCCAGGGTGCATCAGATACGCAGTATTTT. It translates to CASPRQGASDTQYF.

The V call is TRBV6-1, the J call TRBJ1-5; D gene ambiguous. The CDR3 loop spans 13 amino acids. Deletions cut 2 bases from V and 7 bases from J, with 9 bases between. Per germline, CDR1 MNHNS and CDR2 SASEGT. DNA for the CDR3: TGTGCCAGCAGTGAAAGGGAGGCCCAGCCCCAGCATTTT. The encoded protein is CASSEREAQPQHF.

The chain employs TRBV5-4 and TRBJ2-5; 8 positions agree with TRBD1. The CDR3 sequence is 15 residues long. Germline CDR1 reads SGHNT; CDR2 reads YYREEE (reference sequence). J lost 5 bases, V lost 5 bases, and 11 bases had no gene match. CDR3 DNA sequence: TGTGCCAGCAGAGAACCTCCAGGGGGCACGGAGACCCAGTACTTC. This translates into CASREPPGGTETQYF. The full variable domain, completed using reference TRBV5-4 and TRBJ2-5, is ETGVTQSPTHLIKTRGQQVTLRCSSQSGHNTVSWYQQALGQGPQFIFQYYREEENGRGNFPPRFSGLQFPNYSSELNVNALELDDSALYLCASREPPGGTETQYFGPGTRLLVL.

V gene TRBV2 combines with J gene TRBJ1-5; TRBD1 might be the D (6 bases). Germline lookup yields CDR1 SNHLY and CDR2 FYNNEI. The V end lost 1 base, the J end lost 9 bases, and 13 bases lay between the germline ends. The CDR3 contains 14 residues. The CDR3 sequence is CASSEGGGQWPQHF. Here the CDR3 DNA reads TGTGCCAGCAGTGAAGGGGGGGGGCAATGGCCCCAGCATTTT. The full variable domain, in which reference TRBV2 and TRBJ1-5 provide the parts outside the CDR3, is EPEVTQTPSHQVTQMGQEVILRCVPISNHLYFYWYRQILGQKVEFLVSFYNNEISEKSEIFDDQFSVERPDGSNFTLKIRSTKLEDSAMYFCASSEGGGQWPQHFGDGTRLSIL.

The sample holds a few counts of this clone. The chain couples TRBV5-8 to TRBJ2-7; 8 nucleotides match TRBD2. The length of the CDR3 is 16 residues. Trimming took 4 bases from V and 5 from J; bases not matched to a gene: 14. Germline loops: CDR1 SGHTS, CDR2 YDEGEE. Here the CDR3 reads CASSVSGTRRVHEQYF. The CDR3, as DNA: TGTGCCAGCAGCGTGTCCGGGACTAGGCGGGTCCACGAGCAGTACTTC.

This rearrangement joins TRBV25-1 to TRBJ2-7; the D is unclear. With 3 bases removed from V and 4 bases from J, the gap between germline ends came to 4 bases. CDR3 length: 11 residues. Per germline, CDR1 MGHDK and CDR2 SYGVNS. The DNA of the CDR3 is TGTGCCAGCAGTGACTATTACGAGCAGTACTTC. Translated, it gives CASSDYYEQYF.

The chain is built from TRBV7-8 and TRBJ2-7; possibly TRBD1 for D (6 bases). V lost 5 bases to trimming and J lost 3 bases, with 14 bases between them. CDR3 size: 14 residues. Germline loops: CDR1 SGHVS, CDR2 FQNEAQ. This CDR3 reads CASSLGHLGYEQYF. CDR3 DNA sequence: TGTGCCAGCAGCCTGGGACATCTGGGCTACGAGCAGTACTTC.

V and J are TRBV6-5 and TRBJ1-4; 9 nucleotides align to TRBD1. The ends lost 6 bases at V and 3 bases at J; junction bases unmatched: 2. The germline gives CDR1 MNHEY, CDR2 SVGAGI. The CDR3 extends over 14 amino acids. The CDR3 loop is CASSDRGANEKLFF. The DNA of the CDR3 is TGTGCCAGCAGCGACAGGGGGGCTAATGAAAAACTGTTTTTT.

The chain recombines TRBV5-1 with TRBJ1-5; 9 bases are shared with TRBD1. Germline values: CDR1 SGHRS, CDR2 YFSETQ. The CDR3 loop spans 15 amino acids. The V gene end was trimmed by 2 bases and the J gene end by 8 bases; junction bases not matched to a gene: 8. Here the CDR3 reads CASSFTGGGTEPQHF. As DNA, the CDR3 is TGCGCCAGCAGCTTCACAGGGGGCGGGACGGAGCCCCAGCATTTT.